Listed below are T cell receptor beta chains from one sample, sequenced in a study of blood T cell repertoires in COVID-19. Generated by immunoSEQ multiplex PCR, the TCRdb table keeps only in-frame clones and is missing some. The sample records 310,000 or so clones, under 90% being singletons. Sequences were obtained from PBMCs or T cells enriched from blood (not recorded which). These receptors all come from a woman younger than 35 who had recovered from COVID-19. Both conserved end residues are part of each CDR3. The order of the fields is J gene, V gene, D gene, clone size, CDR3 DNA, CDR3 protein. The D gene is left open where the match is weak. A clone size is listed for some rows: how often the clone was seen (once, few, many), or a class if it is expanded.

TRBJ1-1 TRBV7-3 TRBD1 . TGTGCCAGCAGCTTAACGCCTCACCCGGGACAGGGTGAAGCTTTCTTT CASSLTPHPGQGEAFF
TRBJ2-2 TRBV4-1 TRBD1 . TGCGCCAGCAGCCAGGGGACAGGGTATAACGGGGAGCTGTTTTTT CASSQGTGYNGELFF
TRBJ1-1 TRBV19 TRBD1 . TGTGCCAGTAGTATACAGGGGGCGGGCACTGAAGCTTTCTTT CASSIQGAGTEAFF
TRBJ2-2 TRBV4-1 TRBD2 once TGCGCCAGCAGCCTCCTTGGGACTAGCATCACCGGGGAGCTGTTTTTT CASSLLGTSITGELFF
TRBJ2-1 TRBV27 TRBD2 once TGTGCCAGCAGCCTCTTTGAGGCGGGAGGGCCGGGGAATGAGCAGTTCTTC CASSLFEAGGPGNEQFF
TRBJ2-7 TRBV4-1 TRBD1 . TGCGCCAGCAGCCGGGACAGATCCTACGAGCAGTACTTC CASSRDRSYEQYF
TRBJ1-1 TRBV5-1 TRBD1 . TGCGCCAGCAGCACCGGGACAGGGGGCGGTGAAGCTTTCTTT CASSTGTGGGEAFF
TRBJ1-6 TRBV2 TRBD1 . TGTGCCAGCAGCCCCCTAGGGACAGGCGGTAATTCACCCCTCCACTTT CASSPLGTGGNSPLHF
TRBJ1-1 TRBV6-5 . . TGTGCCAGCAGTTCCTTTGACACTGAAGCTTTCTTT CASSSFDTEAFF
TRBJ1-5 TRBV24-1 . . TGTGCCACCAGTGATTTGCATGGCCAGACTTGGCATCAGCCCCAGCATTTT CATSDLHGQTWHQPQHF
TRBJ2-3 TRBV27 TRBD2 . TGTGCCAGCAGTTTCCTAGCGGGGGGCCATGGGGATACGCAGTATTTT CASSFLAGGHGDTQYF
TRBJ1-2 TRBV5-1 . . TGCGCCAGCAGCTTGGGACCTAGTCAATATGGCTACACCTTC CASSLGPSQYGYTF
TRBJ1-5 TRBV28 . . TGTGCCAGCGTTTCGGTAGATCAGCCCCAGCATTTT CASVSVDQPQHF
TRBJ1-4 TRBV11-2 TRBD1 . TGTGCCAGCAGCAGGGACAGGGGAAATGAAAAACTGTTTTTT CASSRDRGNEKLFF
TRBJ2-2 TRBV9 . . TGTGCCAGCAGCGTAGGGGACTTGGGGGACACCGGGGAGCTGTTTTTT CASSVGDLGDTGELFF
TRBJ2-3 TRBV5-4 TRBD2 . TGTGCCAGCAGTCCCGGGACTAGCGAGAGCACAGATACGCAGTATTTT CASSPGTSESTDTQYF
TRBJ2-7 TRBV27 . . TGTGCCAGCAGTTGGTCCAGGGGCGAGCAGTACTTC CASSWSRGEQYF
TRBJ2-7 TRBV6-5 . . TGTGCCAGCGGACTCTACGAGCAGTACTTC CASGLYEQYF
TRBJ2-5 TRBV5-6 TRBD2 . TGTGCCAGCAGCTTGCGGGGGGTGGAAGAGACCCAGTACTTC CASSLRGVEETQYF
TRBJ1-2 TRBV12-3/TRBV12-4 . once TGTGCCAGCAGTTTTGTGGCAAACTATGGCTACACCTTC CASSFVANYGYTF
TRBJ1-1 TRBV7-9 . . TGTGCCAGCAGCTCCGGGCACGACAGGTCGAACACTGAAGCTTTCTTT CASSSGHDRSNTEAFF
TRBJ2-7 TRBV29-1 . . TGCAGCGTTAGAGATGGACACTCCTACGAGCAGTACTTC CSVRDGHSYEQYF
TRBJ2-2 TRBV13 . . TGTGCCAGCAGCTTAGTAGGGCGGGGAGTGAACACCGGGGAGCTGTTTTTT CASSLVGRGVNTGELFF
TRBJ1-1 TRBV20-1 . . TGCAGTGCTACCTCAGGCCATGAAGCTTTCTTT CSATSGHEAFF
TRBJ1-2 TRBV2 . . TGTGCCTCTTCCAACGAGGCCTATGGCTACACCTTC CASSNEAYGYTF
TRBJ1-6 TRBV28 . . TGTGCCAGCAGTTTGCACCCACTAGATAATTCACCCCTCCACTTT CASSLHPLDNSPLHF
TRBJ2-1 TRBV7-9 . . TGTGCCAGCAGTTGGGACTCCCTGGGGCATGAGCAGTTCTTC CASSWDSLGHEQFF
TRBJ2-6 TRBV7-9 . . TGTGCCAGCACCGATCCCGGAGGGTCTGGGGCCAACGTCCTGACTTTC CASTDPGGSGANVLTF
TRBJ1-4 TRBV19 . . TGTGCCAGTAGTTTACAGGGAACTAATGAAAAACTGTTTTTT CASSLQGTNEKLFF